This is a list of T cell receptor beta chains from one sample in a study of blood T cell repertoires in COVID-19. Clones were read by immunoSEQ multiplex PCR, and TCRdb kept only the in-frame ones, dropping some. There are about 150,000 clones in the sample; around four fifths occur only once, and roughly 7% lies in the top ten. The sample was PBMCs or T cells enriched from blood (not recorded which). The receptors here all came from a man aged 50 or older who had recovered from COVID-19. The CDR3 runs from the conserved cysteine through the conserved F or W. The order of the fields is D gene, clone size, J gene, V gene, CDR3 length, CDR3 protein, CDR3 DNA. The D gene is left open where the match is weak. Part of the rows lack a size; the others show once, few, many or a class for expanded clones.

NA	NA	TRBJ2-4	TRBV21-1	14	CASSKDPSKNIQYF	TGTGCCAGCAGCAAAGACCCGAGCAAAAACATTCAGTACTTC
NA	NA	TRBJ1-2	TRBV5-6	16	CASSLPGPTSGYGYTF	TGTGCCAGCAGCTTACCGGGTCCGACTTCGGGCTATGGCTACACCTTC
TRBD1	NA	TRBJ1-6	TRBV29-1	12	CSAGTGNSPLHF	TGCAGCGCCGGGACAGGCAATTCACCCCTCCACTTT
NA	NA	TRBJ2-7	TRBV11-2	13	CASTPEVGYEQYF	TGTGCCAGCACCCCGGAGGTAGGCTACGAGCAGTACTTC
TRBD2	NA	TRBJ2-3	TRBV5-1	17	CASSAGLAGVSTDTQYF	TGCGCCAGCAGCGCTGGACTAGCGGGGGTGAGCACAGATACGCAGTATTTT
NA	NA	TRBJ2-3	TRBV7-6	15	CASSQLRGRTDTQYF	TGTGCCAGCAGCCAGCTAAGGGGCCGCACAGATACGCAGTATTTT
NA	NA	TRBJ1-3	TRBV5-1	16	CASSLVGAFSGNTIYF	TGCGCCAGCAGCTTGGTGGGGGCCTTCTCTGGAAACACCATATATTTT
NA	NA	TRBJ1-2	TRBV30	17	CAWSPGRGGRRNYGYTF	TGTGCCTGGAGTCCTGGAAGGGGGGGCCGAAGAAACTATGGCTACACCTTC
NA	NA	TRBJ1-3	TRBV5-5	15	CASSFAGGIGNTIYF	TGTGCCAGCAGCTTTGCCGGGGGGATTGGAAACACCATATATTTT
TRBD2	many	TRBJ2-3	TRBV4-2	16	CASSQGTSGGPDTQYF	TGTGCCAGCAGCCAAGGGACTAGCGGGGGGCCAGATACGCAGTATTTT
NA	NA	TRBJ2-2	TRBV30	15	CAWRWGTTNTGELFF	TGTGCCTGGAGGTGGGGGACAACGAACACCGGGGAGCTGTTTTTT
TRBD2	NA	TRBJ2-1	TRBV10-3	16	CAISDPSGGAVNEQFF	TGTGCCATCAGTGACCCTAGCGGGGGGGCCGTCAATGAGCAGTTCTTC
NA	NA	TRBJ1-5	TRBV11-2	15	CASSLDQGSNQPQHF	TGTGCCAGCAGCTTAGATCAGGGGTCCAATCAGCCCCAGCATTTT
NA	NA	TRBJ1-4	TRBV5-1	17	CASSLSPRGVSGEKLFF	TGCGCCAGCAGCTTGAGCCCAAGGGGCGTTTCCGGAGAAAAACTGTTTTTT
TRBD1	NA	TRBJ1-1	TRBV4-1	14	CASTPDRANTEAFF	TGCGCCAGCACCCCCGACAGGGCGAACACTGAAGCTTTCTTT
NA	NA	TRBJ1-5	TRBV30	13	CAWSLGSNQPQHF	TGTGCCTGGAGTCTCGGTAGCAATCAGCCCCAGCATTTT
TRBD1	NA	TRBJ2-7	TRBV19	15	CASSTTGTGTYEQYF	TGTGCCAGTAGTACAACCGGGACAGGGACCTACGAGCAGTACTTC
NA	NA	TRBJ2-6	TRBV27	13	CASRLSGANVLTF	TGTGCCAGCAGACTCTCTGGGGCCAACGTCCTGACTTTC
TRBD1	NA	TRBJ1-1	TRBV7-2	15	CASSPRQGAHTEAFF	TGTGCCAGCAGCCCCCGACAGGGGGCACACACTGAAGCTTTCTTT
NA	NA	TRBJ2-7	TRBV19	13	CASSTKTGREQYF	TGTGCCAGTAGTACCAAGACAGGCCGGGAGCAGTACTTC
TRBD1	NA	TRBJ1-2	TRBV18	17	CASSPKPGQGRNYGYTF	TGTGCCAGCTCACCGAAGCCGGGACAGGGGAGGAACTATGGCTACACCTTC
TRBD1	NA	TRBJ1-6	TRBV7-2	16	CASSLGTGAGNSPLHF	TGTGCCAGCAGCTTAGGGACAGGGGCGGGAAATTCACCCCTCCACTTT
TRBD1	NA	TRBJ1-1	TRBV19	14	CASRRDRRDTEAFF	TGTGCCAGTAGACGGGACAGAAGGGACACTGAAGCTTTCTTT
NA	NA	TRBJ1-2	TRBV5-4	15	CASSFHAGYNYGYTF	TGTGCCAGCAGCTTTCATGCAGGGTATAACTATGGCTACACCTTC
TRBD2	NA	TRBJ2-7	TRBV7-2	16	CASSLSAGVSSYEQYF	TGTGCCAGCAGCTTATCGGCGGGGGTTAGCTCCTACGAGCAGTACTTC
NA	NA	TRBJ2-7	TRBV6-5	15	CASSYPRTASYEQYF	TGTGCCAGCAGTTACCCCCGGACAGCTTCCTACGAGCAGTACTTC
TRBD2	NA	TRBJ2-5	TRBV30	12	CAWGLAGETQYF	TGTGCCTGGGGACTAGCCGGAGAGACCCAGTACTTC
NA	once	TRBJ2-7	TRBV5-6	14	CASSLAGQNYEQYF	TGTGCCAGCAGCTTGGCCGGACAGAACTACGAGCAGTACTTC
TRBD1	NA	TRBJ1-1	TRBV4-1	16	CASSQAPTGGNSEAFF	TGCGCCAGCAGCCAAGCCCCGACAGGGGGCAACTCTGAAGCTTTCTTT
NA	NA	TRBJ1-1	TRBV3-1/TRBV3-2	17	CASSQVVLRGGNTEAFF	TGTGCCAGCAGCCAAGTAGTCCTTAGGGGGGGGAACACTGAAGCTTTCTTT
TRBD1	NA	TRBJ2-3	TRBV11-3	15	CASSAGTGVTDTQYF	TGTGCCAGCAGCGCGGGGACAGGGGTGACAGATACGCAGTATTTT
TRBD1	NA	TRBJ1-3	TRBV5-6	15	CASRNRGIRPDTIYF	TGTGCCAGCAGAAACAGGGGGATACGGCCGGACACCATATATTTT
TRBD2	NA	TRBJ2-1	TRBV7-2	18	CASSLASSGGGSYNEQFF	TGTGCCAGCAGCTTAGCTTCTAGCGGGGGGGGCTCCTACAATGAGCAGTTCTTC
NA	NA	TRBJ2-2	TRBV12-3/TRBV12-4	13	CASRSGSSGELFF	TGTGCCAGCAGGTCCGGTTCATCCGGGGAGCTGTTTTTT
TRBD1	NA	TRBJ1-1	TRBV14	14	CASSQDLGGSEAFF	TGTGCCAGCAGCCAAGATTTAGGGGGCTCTGAAGCTTTCTTT
TRBD2	NA	TRBJ2-5	TRBV27	17	CASSTGTSGGAGETQYF	TGTGCCAGCAGTACCGGGACTAGCGGGGGGGCAGGGGAGACCCAGTACTTC
NA	NA	TRBJ1-2	TRBV3-1/TRBV3-2	16	CASSQPMANSNYGYTF	TGTGCCAGCAGCCAGCCCATGGCAAACAGTAACTATGGCTACACCTTC
TRBD1	NA	TRBJ2-5	TRBV4-1	15	CASSQVLTGRETQYF	TGCGCCAGCAGCCAAGTTTTGACAGGGCGAGAGACCCAGTACTTC
TRBD2	NA	TRBJ2-5	TRBV9	18	CASSLGLAGGKVRETQYF	TGTGCCAGCAGCTTGGGACTAGCGGGGGGCAAAGTGCGGGAGACCCAGTACTTC
NA	NA	TRBJ1-3	TRBV19	15	CASSIGDISGNTIYF	TGTGCCAGTAGTATTGGGGACATCTCTGGAAACACCATATATTTT
NA	NA	TRBJ2-1	TRBV19	17	CASSIYWPGTLFGEQFF	TGTGCCAGTAGTATTTACTGGCCAGGGACTCTGTTTGGGGAGCAGTTCTTC